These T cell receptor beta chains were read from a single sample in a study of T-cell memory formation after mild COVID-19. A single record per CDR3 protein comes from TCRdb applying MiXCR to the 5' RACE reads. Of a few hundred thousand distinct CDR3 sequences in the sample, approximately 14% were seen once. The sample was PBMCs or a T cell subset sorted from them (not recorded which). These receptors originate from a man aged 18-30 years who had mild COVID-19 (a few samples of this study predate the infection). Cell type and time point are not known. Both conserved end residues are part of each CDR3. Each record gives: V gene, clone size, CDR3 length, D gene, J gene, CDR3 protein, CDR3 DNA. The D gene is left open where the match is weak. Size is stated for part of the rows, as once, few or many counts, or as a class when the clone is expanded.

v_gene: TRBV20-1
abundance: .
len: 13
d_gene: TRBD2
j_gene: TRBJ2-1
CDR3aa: CSARLAGGPEQFF
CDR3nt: TGCAGTGCTCGACTAGCGGGGGGGCCTGAGCAGTTCTTC

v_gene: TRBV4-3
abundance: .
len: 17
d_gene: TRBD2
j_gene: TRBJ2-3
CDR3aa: CASSQDWAGGSTDTQYF
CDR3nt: TGCGCCAGCAGCCAAGATTGGGCGGGGGGGAGCACAGATACGCAGTATTTT

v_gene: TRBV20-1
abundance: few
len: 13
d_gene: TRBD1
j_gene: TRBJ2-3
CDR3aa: CSARDRPGDTQYF
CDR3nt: TGCAGTGCTAGGGACAGGCCAGGGGATACGCAGTATTTT

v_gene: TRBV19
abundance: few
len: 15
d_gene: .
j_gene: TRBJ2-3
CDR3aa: CASSSVGGPGDTQYF
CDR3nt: TGTGCCAGTAGCTCCGTGGGGGGGCCGGGAGATACGCAGTATTTT

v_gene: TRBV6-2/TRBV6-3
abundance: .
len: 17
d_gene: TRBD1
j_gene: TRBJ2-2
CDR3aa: CASSYSPGQRSTGELFF
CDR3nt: TGTGCCAGCAGTTACTCTCCGGGACAGAGGTCCACCGGGGAGCTGTTTTTT

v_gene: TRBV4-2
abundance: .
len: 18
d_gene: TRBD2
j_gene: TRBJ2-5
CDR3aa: CASSQEGWASGHQETQYF
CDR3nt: TGTGCCAGCAGCCAAGAAGGCTGGGCTAGCGGGCACCAAGAGACCCAGTACTTC

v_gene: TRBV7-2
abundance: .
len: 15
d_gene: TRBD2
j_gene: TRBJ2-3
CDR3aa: CASSFVAGGWDTQYF
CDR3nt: TGTGCCAGCAGCTTTGTAGCGGGGGGGTGGGATACGCAGTATTTT

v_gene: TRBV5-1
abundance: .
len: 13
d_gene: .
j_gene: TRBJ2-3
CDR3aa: CASSSAVTDTQYF
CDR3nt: TGCGCCAGCAGCTCGGCAGTGACAGATACGCAGTATTTT

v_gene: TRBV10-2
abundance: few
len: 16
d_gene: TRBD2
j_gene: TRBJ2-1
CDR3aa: CASRTSGALSYNEQFF
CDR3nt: TGCGCCAGCAGGACTAGCGGGGCCCTCTCCTACAATGAGCAGTTCTTC

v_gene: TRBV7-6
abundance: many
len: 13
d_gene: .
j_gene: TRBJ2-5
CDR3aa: CASGHYDLKTQYF
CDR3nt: TGTGCCAGCGGCCACTACGACCTCAAGACCCAGTACTTC

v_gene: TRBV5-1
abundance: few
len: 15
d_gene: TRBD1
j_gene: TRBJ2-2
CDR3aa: CASRITGGGTGELFF
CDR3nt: TGCGCCAGCAGGATCACAGGGGGAGGCACCGGGGAGCTGTTTTTT

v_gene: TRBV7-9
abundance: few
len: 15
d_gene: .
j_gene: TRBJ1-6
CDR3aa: CASSLRIGAGSPLHF
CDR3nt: TGTGCCAGCAGCTTACGGATAGGGGCAGGGTCACCCCTCCACTTT

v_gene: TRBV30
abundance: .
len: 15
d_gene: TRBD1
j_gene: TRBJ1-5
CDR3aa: CAWSVGQGLSQPQHF
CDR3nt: TGTGCCTGGAGTGTGGGACAGGGTTTAAGTCAGCCCCAGCATTTT

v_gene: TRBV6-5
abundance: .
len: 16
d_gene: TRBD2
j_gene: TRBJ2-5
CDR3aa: CASSPGGGAQAETQYF
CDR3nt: TGTGCCAGCAGTCCGGGCGGGGGGGCCCAGGCGGAGACCCAGTACTTC

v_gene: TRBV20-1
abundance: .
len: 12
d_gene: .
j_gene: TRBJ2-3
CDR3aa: CSATKGTDTQYF
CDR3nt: TGCAGTGCCACAAAGGGCACAGATACGCAGTATTTT

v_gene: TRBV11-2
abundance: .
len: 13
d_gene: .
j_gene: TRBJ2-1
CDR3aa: CASSPRVVSEQFF
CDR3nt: TGTGCCAGCAGCCCCCGAGTAGTGAGTGAGCAGTTCTTC

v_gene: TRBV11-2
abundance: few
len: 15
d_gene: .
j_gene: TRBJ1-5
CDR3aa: CASSLAEGSNQPQHF
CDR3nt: TGTGCCAGCAGCTTAGCGGAGGGTAGCAATCAGCCCCAGCATTTT

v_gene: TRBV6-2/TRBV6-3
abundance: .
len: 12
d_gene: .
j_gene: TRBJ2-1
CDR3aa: CASSGIGNEQFF
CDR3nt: TGTGCCAGCAGTGGAATAGGAAATGAGCAGTTCTTC

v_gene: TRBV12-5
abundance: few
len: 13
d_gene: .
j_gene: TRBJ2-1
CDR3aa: CASGLGGYNEQFF
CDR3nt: TGTGCTAGTGGTTTGGGCGGTTACAATGAGCAGTTCTTC

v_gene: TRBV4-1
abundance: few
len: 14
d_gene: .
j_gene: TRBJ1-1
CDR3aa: CASSQVGEHTEAFF
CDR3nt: TGCGCCAGCAGCCAAGTAGGGGAGCACACTGAAGCTTTCTTT

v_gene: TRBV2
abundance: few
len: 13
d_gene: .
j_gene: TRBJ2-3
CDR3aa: CASSVWTDDTQYF
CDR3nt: TGTGCCAGCAGTGTCTGGACCGACGATACGCAGTATTTT

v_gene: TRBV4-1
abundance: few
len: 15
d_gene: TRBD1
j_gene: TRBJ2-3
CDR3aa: CASSPLGTVTDTQYF
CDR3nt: TGCGCCAGCAGCCCTCTAGGGACAGTCACAGATACGCAGTATTTT

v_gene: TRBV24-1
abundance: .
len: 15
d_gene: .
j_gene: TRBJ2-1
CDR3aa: CATSDRRDSDNEQFF
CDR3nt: TGTGCCACCAGTGACCGCCGGGACTCCGACAATGAGCAGTTCTTC

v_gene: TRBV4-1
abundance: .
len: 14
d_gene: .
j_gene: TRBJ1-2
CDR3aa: CASSQGGGNYGYTF
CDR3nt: TGCGCCAGCAGCCAAGGGGGGGGTAACTATGGCTACACCTTC

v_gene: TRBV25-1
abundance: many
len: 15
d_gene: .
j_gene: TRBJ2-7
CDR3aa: CASSDQSGKSYEQYF
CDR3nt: TGTGCCAGCAGTGACCAGTCAGGGAAATCCTACGAGCAGTACTTC

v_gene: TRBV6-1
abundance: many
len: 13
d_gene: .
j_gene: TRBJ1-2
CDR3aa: CASSDRVTYGYTF
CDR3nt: TGTGCCAGCAGTGACAGGGTGACCTATGGCTACACCTTC

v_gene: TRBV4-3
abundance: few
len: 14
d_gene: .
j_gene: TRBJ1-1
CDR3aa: CASSQARRGTEAFF
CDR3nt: TGCGCCAGCAGCCAAGCCCGGAGGGGCACTGAAGCTTTCTTT

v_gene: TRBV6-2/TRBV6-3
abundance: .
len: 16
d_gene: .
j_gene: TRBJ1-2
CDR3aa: CASSPRLAGFLYGYTF
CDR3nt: TGTGCCAGCAGTCCACGCTTGGCAGGTTTTCTCTATGGCTACACCTTC